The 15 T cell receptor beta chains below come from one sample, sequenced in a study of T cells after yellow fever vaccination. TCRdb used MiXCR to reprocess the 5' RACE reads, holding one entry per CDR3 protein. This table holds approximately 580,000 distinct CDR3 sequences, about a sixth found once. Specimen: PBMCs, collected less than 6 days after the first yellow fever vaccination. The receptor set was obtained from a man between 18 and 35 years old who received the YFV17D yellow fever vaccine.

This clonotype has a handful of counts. The CDR3 nucleotides are TGTGCCAGCAGTACCGGGACAGGGGGTTTAGACACCGGGGAGCTGTTTTTT. It yields the protein CASSTGTGGLDTGELFF. The rearrangement joins TRBV12-3 or TRBV12-4 to TRBJ2-2; 11 nucleotides match TRBD1. Germline trimming cut 5 bases from V and 3 bases from J; bases unmatched to any gene: 8. This CDR3 spans 17 amino acids.

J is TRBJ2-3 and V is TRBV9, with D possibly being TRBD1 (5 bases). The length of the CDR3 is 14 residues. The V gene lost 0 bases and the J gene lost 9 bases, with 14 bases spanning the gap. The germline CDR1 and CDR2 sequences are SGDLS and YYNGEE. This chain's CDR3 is CASSVEALPGTQYF. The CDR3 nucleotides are TGTGCCAGCAGCGTAGAGGCCCTTCCAGGGACGCAGTATTTT. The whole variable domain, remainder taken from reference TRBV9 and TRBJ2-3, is DSGVTQTPKHLITATGQRVTLRCSPRSGDLSVYWYQQSLDQGLQFLIQYYNGEERAKGNILERFSAQQFPDLHSELNLSSLELGDSALYFCASSVEALPGTQYFGPGTRLTVL.

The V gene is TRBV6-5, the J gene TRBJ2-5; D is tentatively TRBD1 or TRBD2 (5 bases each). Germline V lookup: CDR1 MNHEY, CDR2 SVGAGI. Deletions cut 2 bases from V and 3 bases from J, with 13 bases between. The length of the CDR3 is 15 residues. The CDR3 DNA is TGTGCCAGCAGTTACGCCGGGACGACAAAAGAGACCCAGTACTTC. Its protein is CASSYAGTTKETQYF.

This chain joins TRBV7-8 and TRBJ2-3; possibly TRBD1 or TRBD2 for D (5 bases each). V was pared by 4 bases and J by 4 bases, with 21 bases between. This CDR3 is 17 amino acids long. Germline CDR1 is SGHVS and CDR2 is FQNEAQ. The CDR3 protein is CASSSVRDPQSADTQYF. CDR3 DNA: TGTGCCAGCAGCTCCGTCAGGGACCCTCAATCGGCAGATACGCAGTATTTT.

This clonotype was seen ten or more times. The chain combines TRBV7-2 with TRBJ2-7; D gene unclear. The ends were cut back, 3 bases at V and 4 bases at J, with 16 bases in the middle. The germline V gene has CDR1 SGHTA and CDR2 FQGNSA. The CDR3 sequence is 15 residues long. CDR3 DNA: TGTGCCAGCAGCTTGTCAGGCTATGGAGCTTACGAGCAGTACTTC. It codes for CASSLSGYGAYEQYF.

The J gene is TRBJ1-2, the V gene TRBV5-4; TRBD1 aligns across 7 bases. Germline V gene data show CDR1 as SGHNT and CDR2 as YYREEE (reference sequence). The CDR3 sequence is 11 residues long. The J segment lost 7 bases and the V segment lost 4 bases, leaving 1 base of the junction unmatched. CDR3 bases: TGTGCCAGCAGCGGGACAGTTGGCTACACCTTC. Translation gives CASSGTVGYTF.

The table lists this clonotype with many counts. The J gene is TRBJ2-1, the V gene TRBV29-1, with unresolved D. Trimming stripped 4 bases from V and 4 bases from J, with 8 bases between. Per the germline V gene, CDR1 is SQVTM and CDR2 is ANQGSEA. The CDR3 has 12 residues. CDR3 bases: TGCAGCGTTGGCAGGCGGTACAATGAGCAGTTCTTC. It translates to CSVGRRYNEQFF.

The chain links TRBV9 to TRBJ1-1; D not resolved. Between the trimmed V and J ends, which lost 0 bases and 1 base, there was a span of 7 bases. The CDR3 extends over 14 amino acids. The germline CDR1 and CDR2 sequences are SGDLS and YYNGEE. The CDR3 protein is CASSVAYRNTEAFF. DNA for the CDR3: TGTGCCAGCAGCGTAGCATACAGGAACACTGAAGCTTTCTTT.

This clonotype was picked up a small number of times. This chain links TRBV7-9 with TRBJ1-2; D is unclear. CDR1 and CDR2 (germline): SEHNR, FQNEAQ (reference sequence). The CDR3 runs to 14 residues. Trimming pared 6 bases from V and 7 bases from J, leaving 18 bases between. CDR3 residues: CASSARREGGGYTF. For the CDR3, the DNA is TGTGCCAGCAGTGCCAGGCGGGAGGGAGGTGGCTACACCTTC.

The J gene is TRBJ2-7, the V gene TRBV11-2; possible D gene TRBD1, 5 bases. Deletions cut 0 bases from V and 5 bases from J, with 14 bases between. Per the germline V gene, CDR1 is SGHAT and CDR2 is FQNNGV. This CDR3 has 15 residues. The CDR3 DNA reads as TGTGCCAGCAGCTTAGATTCAGGGTCGCAGGACGAGCAGTACTTC. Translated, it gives CASSLDSGSQDEQYF.

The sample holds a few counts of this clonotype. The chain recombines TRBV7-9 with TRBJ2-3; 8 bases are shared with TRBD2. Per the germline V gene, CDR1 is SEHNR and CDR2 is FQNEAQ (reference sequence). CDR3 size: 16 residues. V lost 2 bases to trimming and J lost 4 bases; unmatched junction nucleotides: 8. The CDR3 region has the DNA TGTGCCAGCAGCTTACTAAACAGCGGGGGACCAGATACGCAGTATTTT. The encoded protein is CASSLLNSGGPDTQYF.

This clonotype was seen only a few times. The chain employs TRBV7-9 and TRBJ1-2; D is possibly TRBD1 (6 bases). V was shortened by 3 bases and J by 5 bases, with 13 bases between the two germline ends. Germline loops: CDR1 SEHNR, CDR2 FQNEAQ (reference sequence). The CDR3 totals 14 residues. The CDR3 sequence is CASSLGGPLYGYTF. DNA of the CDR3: TGTGCCAGCAGCTTGGGGGGGCCCCTGTATGGCTACACCTTC.

Here the CDR3 DNA reads TGTGCCACCAGTGATTTGGCCCCGGTCGATGAGCAGTTCTTC. Its protein product is CATSDLAPVDEQFF. The chain employs TRBV24-1 and TRBJ2-1; D remains unclear. From germline, CDR1 is KGHDR and CDR2 SFDVKD. There are 14 residues in the CDR3. V was trimmed by 0 bases and J by 8 bases, leaving 10 bases between them.

CDR3 protein: CASSFSGGSHYEQYV. DNA of the CDR3: TGTGCCAGCAGCTTTAGCGGGGGATCCCACTACGAGCAGTACGTC. This chain links TRBV7-2 with TRBJ2-7, with 9 bases lining up with TRBD2. After removal of 3 bases from V and 3 bases from J, the junction contained 6 bases not matched to a gene. CDR1 is SGHTA, CDR2 FQGNSA, per germline. The CDR3 runs to 15 residues.

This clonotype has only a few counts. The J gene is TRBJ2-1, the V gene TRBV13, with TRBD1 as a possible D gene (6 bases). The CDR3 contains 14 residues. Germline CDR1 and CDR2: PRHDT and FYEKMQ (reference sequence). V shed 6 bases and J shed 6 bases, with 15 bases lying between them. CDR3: CASRIFFRGNEQFF. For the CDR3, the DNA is TGTGCCAGCAGGATATTTTTCAGGGGCAATGAGCAGTTCTTC. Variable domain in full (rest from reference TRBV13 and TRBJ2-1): AAGVIQSPRHLIKEKRETATLKCYPIPRHDTVYWYQQGPGQDPQFLISFYEKMQSDKGSIPDRFSAQQFSDYHSELNMSSLELGDSALYFCASRIFFRGNEQFFGPGTRLTVL.